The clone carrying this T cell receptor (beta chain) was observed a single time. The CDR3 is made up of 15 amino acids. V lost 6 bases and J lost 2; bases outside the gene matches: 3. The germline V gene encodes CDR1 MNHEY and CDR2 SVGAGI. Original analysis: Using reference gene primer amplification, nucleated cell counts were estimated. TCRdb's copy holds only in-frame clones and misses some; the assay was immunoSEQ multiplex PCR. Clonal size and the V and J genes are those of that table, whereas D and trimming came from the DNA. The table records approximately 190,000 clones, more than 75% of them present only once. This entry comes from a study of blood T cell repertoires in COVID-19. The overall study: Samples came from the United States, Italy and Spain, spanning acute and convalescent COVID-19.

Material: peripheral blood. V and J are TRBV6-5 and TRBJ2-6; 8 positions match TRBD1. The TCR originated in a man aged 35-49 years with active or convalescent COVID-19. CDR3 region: CASRAGGAGANVLTF. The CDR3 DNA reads TGTGCCAGCAGAGCAGGGGGCGCTGGGGCCAACGTCCTGACTTTC.